The rows below give T cell receptor beta chains drawn from one sample of a study of Graves' ophthalmopathy and Graves' hyperthyroidism. One entry per CDR3 protein results from TCRdb running MiXCR on the multiplex PCR reads. This table holds roughly 400,000 distinct CDR3 sequences, 15% to 17% found once. Sample: peripheral blood. These receptors all stem from a woman aged 18 to 35 with stable Graves' hyperthyroidism. Both conserved end residues are part of each CDR3. The D gene is left open where the match is weak. Expanded clones are given a class, and other clones once, few, many or no size at all.

TRBV6-5,NA,many,TRBJ1-5,CASSLKNSNQPQHF,TGTGCCAGCAGTTTAAAGAATAGCAATCAGCCCCAGCATTTT
TRBV6-2/TRBV6-3,NA,many,TRBJ1-2,CASSYGRKSSDGYTF,TGTGCCAGCAGTTACGGGCGCAAGTCCTCCGATGGCTACACCTTC
TRBV11-2,NA,many,TRBJ2-5,CASRGGILYQETQYF,TGTGCCAGCAGGGGGGGTATCCTGTACCAAGAGACCCAGTACTTC
TRBV29-1,TRBD2,few,TRBJ2-7,CSVEDRGAGGAYEQYF,TGCAGCGTTGAAGATCGGGGAGCGGGGGGCGCCTACGAGCAGTACTTC
TRBV11-3,NA,many,TRBJ1-1,CASSLAILGTEAFF,TGTGCCAGCAGCTTGGCCATCCTGGGGACTGAAGCTTTCTTT
TRBV13,TRBD1,few,TRBJ2-1,CASSSGGRSYNEQFF,TGTGCCAGCAGCTCAGGGGGTCGGTCCTACAATGAGCAGTTCTTC
TRBV11-2,TRBD1,many,TRBJ1-3,CASSLEGQNTIYF,TGTGCCAGCAGCTTAGAGGGACAGAACACCATATATTTT
TRBV7-2,TRBD2,many,TRBJ2-5,CASSLAFRAGGLRETQYF,TGTGCCAGCAGCTTAGCCTTCAGGGCGGGGGGGCTTAGGGAGACCCAGTACTTC
TRBV3-1,NA,NA,TRBJ2-7,CASSQPKSGARTYEQYF,TGTGCCAGCAGCCAACCGAAATCCGGGGCCCGCACCTACGAGCAGTACTTC
TRBV15,NA,many,TRBJ2-7,CATSWGVVRREQYF,TGTGCCACCAGCTGGGGGGTCGTCCGTCGCGAGCAGTACTTC
TRBV7-2,NA,NA,TRBJ2-5,CASSLAQRETQYF,TGTGCCAGCAGCTTAGCGCAAAGGGAGACCCAGTACTTC
TRBV5-6,TRBD1,few,TRBJ2-4,CASSTTGGENIQYF,TGTGCCAGCAGCACCACAGGGGGCGAAAACATTCAGTACTTC
TRBV20-1,NA,many,TRBJ1-5,CSAPSRGNQPQHF,TGCAGTGCTCCTAGTAGGGGTAATCAGCCCCAGCATTTT
TRBV5-1,NA,NA,TRBJ1-2,CASRGRDYGYTF,TGCGCCAGCCGGGGGCGTGACTATGGCTACACCTTC
TRBV27,NA,few,TRBJ2-5,CTSSFTGGAQYF,TGTACCAGCAGTTTCACCGGTGGGGCCCAGTACTTC
TRBV19,TRBD1,many,TRBJ2-2,CASNRRQGDTGELFF,TGTGCCAGTAACCGGCGGCAGGGGGACACCGGGGAGCTGTTTTTT
TRBV7-2,TRBD1,many,TRBJ1-2,CASSLGTGRDYGYTF,TGTGCCAGCAGCTTAGGGACAGGGAGGGACTATGGCTACACCTTC
TRBV7-9,NA,many,TRBJ2-7,CASSTGGHEQYF,TGTGCCAGCAGCACCGGGGGCCACGAGCAGTACTTC
TRBV19,NA,many,TRBJ1-1,CASSTTPRAEAFF,TGTGCCAGTAGTACCACTCCGAGGGCGGAAGCTTTCTTT
TRBV6-5,NA,NA,TRBJ1-6,CASSYDNNSPLHF,TGTGCCAGCAGTTACGATAATAATTCACCCCTCCACTTT
TRBV11-2,NA,many,TRBJ2-7,CASSLQRYEQYF,TGTGCCAGCAGCCTACAACGCTACGAGCAGTACTTC
TRBV4-1,NA,few,TRBJ1-1,CASSQEWQAEAFF,TGCGCCAGCAGCCAAGAGTGGCAAGCAGAAGCTTTCTTT
TRBV12-3/TRBV12-4,TRBD2,many,TRBJ2-3,CASLGRGSTDTQYF,TGTGCCAGCCTCGGGCGGGGGAGCACAGATACGCAGTATTTT
TRBV11-2,NA,many,TRBJ2-7,CASSLVAQAYEQYF,TGTGCCAGCAGCTTAGTGGCACAGGCTTACGAGCAGTACTTC
TRBV6-5,NA,many,TRBJ1-2,CASSFTGGPGYTF,TGTGCCAGCAGTTTCACAGGCGGTCCAGGCTACACCTTC
TRBV27,NA,many,TRBJ2-7,CASSLQGLLYEQYF,TGTGCCAGCAGTCTACAGGGACTTCTCTACGAGCAGTACTTC
TRBV19,NA,NA,TRBJ1-1,CASSIVGGNTGEAFF,TGTGCCAGTAGTATAGTTGGAGGGAATACTGGGGAAGCTTTCTTT
TRBV6-5,NA,many,TRBJ2-7,CASSYGRGFDEQYF,TGTGCCAGCAGTTACGGACGGGGTTTCGACGAGCAGTACTTC
TRBV19,NA,many,TRBJ1-1,CASSIPGKNTEAFF,TGTGCCAGTAGTATCCCCGGAAAGAACACTGAAGCTTTCTTT
TRBV10-3,TRBD1,many,TRBJ1-2,CAISEDRGTYGYTF,TGTGCCATCAGTGAGGACAGGGGGACCTATGGCTACACCTTC
TRBV29-1,NA,many,TRBJ1-1,CSGGQNTEAFF,TGCAGCGGGGGACAGAACACTGAAGCTTTCTTT
TRBV29-1,NA,few,TRBJ2-5,CSVGGGSRETQYF,TGCAGCGTTGGAGGGGGGTCTCGAGAGACCCAGTACTTC
TRBV6-5,TRBD2,many,TRBJ2-7,CASSLAAGTYEQYF,TGTGCCAGCAGCCTAGCGGCAGGAACCTACGAGCAGTACTTC
TRBV5-1,NA,few,TRBJ1-5,CASSWGGGSNQPQHF,TGCGCCAGCAGCTGGGGAGGGGGTAGCAATCAGCCCCAGCATTTT
TRBV19,NA,NA,TRBJ2-5,CASSILPGQETQYF,TGTGCCAGTAGTATCCTCCCAGGACAAGAGACCCAGTACTTC
TRBV15,NA,many,TRBJ1-2,CATSRDPGRASYGYTF,TGTGCCACCAGCAGAGATCCGGGAAGGGCAAGTTATGGCTACACCTTC
TRBV20-1,TRBD1,many,TRBJ1-1,CSARSGQGDEAFF,TGCAGTGCTAGATCCGGACAGGGGGATGAAGCTTTCTTT
TRBV3-1,NA,few,TRBJ2-6,CASSPREQGSGANVLTF,TGTGCCAGCAGCCCTCGAGAGCAGGGCTCTGGGGCCAACGTCCTGACTTTC
TRBV12-3/TRBV12-4,NA,medium-sized,TRBJ1-1,CASSLRELNTEAFF,TGTGCCAGCAGTTTACGGGAACTGAACACTGAAGCTTTCTTT
TRBV18,TRBD2,NA,TRBJ2-5,CASSQTSGLETQYF,TGTGCCAGCTCTCAGACTAGCGGTTTAGAGACCCAGTACTTC
TRBV12-3/TRBV12-4,NA,many,TRBJ1-2,CASSLKATHGYTF,TGTGCCAGCAGTTTGAAGGCTACCCATGGCTACACCTTC
TRBV6-5,NA,many,TRBJ1-6,CASSYLLGTGNSPLHF,TGTGCCAGCAGTTACCTTCTCGGAACAGGGAATTCACCCCTCCACTTT
TRBV3-1,NA,NA,TRBJ2-7,CATGILYEQYF,TGTGCCACTGGAATCCTCTACGAGCAGTACTTC
TRBV6-5,NA,many,TRBJ2-5,CASSSYSGQSETQYF,TGTGCCAGCAGTTCCTACTCGGGACAATCGGAGACCCAGTACTTC
TRBV19,NA,many,TRBJ1-5,CASSVLQGLGNQPQHF,TGTGCCAGTAGTGTTTTACAGGGTCTAGGCAATCAGCCCCAGCATTTT
TRBV4-2,NA,NA,TRBJ1-5,CASSQDSPASYEASNQPQHF,TGTGCCAGCAGCCAAGATTCCCCAGCCTCATACGAAGCTAGCAATCAGCCCCAGCATTTT
TRBV15,NA,many,TRBJ2-2,CATSLDDTPTGELFF,TGTGCCACCAGCTTAGACGACACTCCCACCGGGGAGCTGTTTTTT
TRBV7-9,TRBD1,many,TRBJ2-5,CASSLARTGQETQYF,TGTGCCAGCAGCTTAGCGCGGACAGGACAAGAGACCCAGTACTTC
TRBV6-1,NA,few,TRBJ1-1,CAVGTSAVTEAFF,TGTGCCGTGGGAACGTCGGCGGTAACTGAAGCTTTCTTT
TRBV2,NA,many,TRBJ1-1,CASSAYKTQAFF,TGTGCCAGCAGTGCCTATAAAACTCAAGCTTTCTTT
TRBV11-3,NA,many,TRBJ2-2,CASTILLGNTGELFF,TGTGCCAGCACCATCTTACTCGGCAACACCGGGGAGCTGTTTTTT
TRBV6-1,TRBD2,NA,TRBJ2-5,CASGPGGVAETQYF,TGTGCCAGCGGTCCTGGGGGGGTGGCGGAGACCCAGTACTTC
TRBV11-2,NA,many,TRBJ2-7,CASSLISDEQYF,TGTGCCAGCAGCTTAATTTCAGACGAGCAGTACTTC
TRBV11-3,NA,many,TRBJ2-7,CASGVAGRYEQYF,TGTGCCAGCGGCGTGGCAGGGCGCTACGAGCAGTACTTC
TRBV12-3/TRBV12-4,NA,NA,TRBJ1-2,CASSPGTYLYGYTF,TGTGCCAGCAGTCCCGGGACCTACCTGTATGGCTACACCTTC